This record looks at one TCR beta chain sequence and its context. The entry originates in a study of blood T cell repertoires in COVID-19. Per the authors' pipeline: Reference gene primers were amplified, and this amplification served to estimate nucleated cell counts. Sequencing used immunoSEQ multiplex PCR; TCRdb keeps in-frame clones, though not all of them. V, J and clone size are those of that table, while D and trimming were read from the DNA. The repertoire consists of about 230,000 clones, with around 90% occurring once and the leading ten covering 9.5% to 14%. Participants spanned ages about 18 to 100 years and resided in roughly 22 US areas. Researchers sorted participants into cohorts using their self-reported clinical history. Resolution of symptoms, clearance, or two negative PCRs was present in recovered Cohort 3 donors. Germline V gives CDR1 SGDLS, CDR2 YYNGEE. The CDR3 totals 19 residues. Trimming took 0 bases from V and 5 from J; bases not matched to a gene: 18.

The TCR was taken from a man between 25 and 39 years old who had recovered from COVID-19. V and J are TRBV9 and TRBJ2-3; 7 bases are shared with TRBD2. Sequenced: PBMCs or T cells enriched from blood (not recorded which). CDR3 in amino acids: CASSVAYGGGPVGVDTQYF. CDR3 nucleotide sequence: TGTGCCAGCAGCGTAGCTTATGGGGGAGGGCCTGTCGGGGTAGATACGCAGTATTTT.